The 2 T cell receptor beta chains below come from one sample, sequenced in a study of shared T cell receptors in the human thymus. Assay: immunoSEQ multiplex PCR; the TCRdb copy retains only in-frame clones and omits some. The sample yields hundreds of thousands of clones, about 89% seen once. This sample was also put to use in a study of human thymus T cells.

The specimen sequenced was thymocytes. All receptors derive from a boy in the first two years of life with a congenital heart defect.

The chain links TRBV4-3 to TRBJ2-3; 7 positions match TRBD2. The CDR3 length is 19 residues. V was clipped by 2 bases and J by 4 bases; unmatched bases: 18. From germline, CDR1 is LGHNA and CDR2 YSLEER. The CDR3 sequence is CASSQKANTIGEGSDTQYF. CDR3 in DNA: TGCGCCAGCAGCCAAAAGGCTAACACCATAGGGGAGGGATCAGATACGCAGTATTTT.

J is TRBJ2-1 and V is TRBV28, with D perhaps TRBD2 (7 bases). V lost 6 bases to trimming and J lost 5 bases, with 20 bases between them. This CDR3 contains 16 residues. The germline V gene encodes CDR1 MDHEN and CDR2 SYDVKM. The CDR3 region has the DNA TGTGCCAGCAGCATTCGTCGGGGGGCGAATAACAATGAGCAGTTCTTC. It specifies CASSIRRGANNNEQFF. The full variable domain, in which reference TRBV28 and TRBJ2-1 provide the parts outside the CDR3, is DVKVTQSSRYLVKRTGEKVFLECVQDMDHENMFWYRQDPGLGLRLIYFSYDVKMKEKGDIPEGYSVSREKKERFSLILESASTNQTSMYLCASSIRRGANNNEQFFGPGTRLTVL.